The text below deals with one T cell receptor (beta chain). This clonotype was seen at least ten times. The clone's antigen remains unknown. No base qualities exist here, and no much larger clone lies one base off it. This sample was taken from a study of T cells in Graves' hyperthyroidism and ophthalmopathy (dated by TCRdb to 2018 to 2020). Context from the whole study: Peripheral blood samples were taken at the time of initial diagnosis, prior to any treatment. After blood sampling, hyperthyroidism patients were treated with methimazole at a starting dose of 30 mg daily, and ophthalmopathy patients were treated with high-dose intravenous methylprednisolone. An independent validation cohort of under 20 hyperthyroidism patients and 17 patients who later progressed to ophthalmopathy tested prospective prediction of ophthalmopathy. The paper reports TCR Vbeta CDR3 sequencing of some 140 peripheral blood samples: approximately 41 ophthalmopathy, fewer than 85 hyperthyroidism and around 17 progressor patients. In addition, the study compared T-cell repertoires in thyroid tissue and in blood from about 6 Graves' hyperthyroidism patients. The roughly 100 discovery patients were divided at random into training and test sets in a 7:3 ratio. TCR V-J signatures able to tell the groups apart were searched for in a discovery cohort of about a hundred patients, of whom 40 to 45 had Graves' ophthalmopathy and under 65 had stable Graves' hyperthyroidism.

The TCR beta CDR3 regions were amplified from RNA transcripts. A first-round RT-PCR of the TCR CDR3 used the HTBI primer set with the Qiagen OneStep RT-PCR kit. A second multiplex PCR round built the libraries, followed by size selection and purification. Sequencing of the libraries was done on an Illumina HiSeq2000 using paired-end 100 bp reads. The published analysis was carried out like this. SOAPnuke was used to process the raw data, with reads discarded if the reads contained adapters or uncalled bases, had a mean Phred below 15, or lacked an exact constant-primer or identifier match. COPE v1.2.5 was used to merge the high-quality paired reads, and each unique nucleotide sequence was defined as a clonotype. MiTCR v1.1 was used to align clonotypes to the IMGT TRBV, TRBD and TRBJ reference segments. Analysis was restricted to V-J combinations with a frequency above 0.0001, which covered roughly 99% of repertoires. The TCS score was defined as F50 (clonal expansion) divided by E x V (chaos), with BLOSUM62-based TCRdist calculated between CDR3 peptides within each V-J. Welch's t-statistics and random forest reduced roughly 540 V-J features to 10 to 15, which were used in a naive Bayes classifier (R e1071). Through fastp at Q25 and MiXCR, TCRdb rebuilt clones from the public reads, retaining in-frame beta chains. Each entry merges the rows of one CDR3 protein and shows their most common DNA and genes. TCRdb's processing, not the authors' own work, is the source of the V and J calls. This sample is represented by hundreds of thousands of distinct CDR3 sequences; about 15% of them were singletons. The ten largest clonotypes hold around 12% of the sample.

In the ophthalmopathy patients, disease was moderately to severely active, with a Clinical Activity Score of 3 or more, a NOSPECS grade of 4 or more, and a duration of less than 3 months. Any patient with an uncontrolled infection, another autoimmune disease, pregnancy or lactation was excluded. Diagnoses relied on clinical symptoms, serum thyroxine and TRAb, thyroid ultrasound and orbital computed tomography. PBMCs were separated from under 11 ml of fresh peripheral blood using Ficoll-Paque density gradient centrifugation. Total RNA was extracted with Trizol reagent, and quality was checked on an Agilent 2100 Bioanalyzer. After removal of 3 bases from V and 4 bases from J, the junction retains 6 bases not matched to a gene. As encoded in the germline V gene, CDR1 is MDHEN while CDR2 is SYDVKM. From the cysteine up to the phenylalanine, the CDR3 has a length of 14 residues. Of all the DNA, just the CDR3 is kept, 42 bases in frame from base 1.

Paper-wide results and their limitations: Ophthalmopathy was separated from stable hyperthyroidism by a 13 V-J signature model, with approximately 86% sensitivity and approximately 81% specificity obtained in cross-validation and 80%/75% obtained in testing. Sample size was not statistically predetermined, and investigators were not blinded to group allocation. Most expanded thyroid clonotypes (frequency above 0.001) were also found in blood, which suggests that blood repertoires may mirror thyroid immune responses. In validation, progression to ophthalmopathy was predicted by the model with roughly 69% sensitivity and roughly 76% specificity, a median of roughly 6.4 months before onset.

The receptor was derived from a woman aged 50 to 65 with Graves' ophthalmopathy. The sequenced sample was blood. This chain is built from TRBV28 and TRBJ2-7; 7 central bases correspond to TRBD2. CDR3 region: CASSFAGAPYEQYF. The sequenced DNA is TGTGCCAGCAGTTTTGCGGGAGCCCCTTACGAGCAGTACTTC.